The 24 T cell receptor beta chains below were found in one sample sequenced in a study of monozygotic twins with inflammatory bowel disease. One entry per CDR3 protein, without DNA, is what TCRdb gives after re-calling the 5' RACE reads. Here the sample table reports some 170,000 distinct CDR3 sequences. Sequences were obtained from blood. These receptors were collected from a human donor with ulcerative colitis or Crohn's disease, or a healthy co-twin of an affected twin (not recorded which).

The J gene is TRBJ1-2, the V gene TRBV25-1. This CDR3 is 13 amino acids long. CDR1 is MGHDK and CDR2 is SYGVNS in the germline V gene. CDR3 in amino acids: CASSETWRVGYTF.

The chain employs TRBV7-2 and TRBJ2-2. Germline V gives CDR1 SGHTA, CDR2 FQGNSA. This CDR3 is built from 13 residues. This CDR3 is CASSLLRTGELFF.

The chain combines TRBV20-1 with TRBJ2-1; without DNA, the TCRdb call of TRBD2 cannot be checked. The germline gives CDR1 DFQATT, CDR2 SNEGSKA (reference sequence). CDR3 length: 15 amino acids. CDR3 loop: CSARVLAGGYNEQFF.

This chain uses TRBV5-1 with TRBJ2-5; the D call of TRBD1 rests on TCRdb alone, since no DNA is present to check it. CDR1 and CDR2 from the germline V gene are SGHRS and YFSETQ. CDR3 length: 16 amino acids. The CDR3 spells CASSLVRSGAQETQYF.

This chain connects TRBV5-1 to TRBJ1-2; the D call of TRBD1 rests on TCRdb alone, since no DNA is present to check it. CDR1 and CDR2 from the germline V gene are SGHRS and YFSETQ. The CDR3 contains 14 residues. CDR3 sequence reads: CASSFTGGAGRYTF. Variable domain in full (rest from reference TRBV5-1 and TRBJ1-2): KAGVTQTPRYLIKTRGQQVTLSCSPISGHRSVSWYQQTPGQGLQFLFEYFSETQRNKGNFPGRFSGRQFSNSRSEMNVSTLELGDSALYLCASSFTGGAGRYTFGSGTRLTVV.

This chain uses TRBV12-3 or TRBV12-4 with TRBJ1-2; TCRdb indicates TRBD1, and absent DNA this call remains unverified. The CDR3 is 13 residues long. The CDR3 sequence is CASSLGPGVGYTF.

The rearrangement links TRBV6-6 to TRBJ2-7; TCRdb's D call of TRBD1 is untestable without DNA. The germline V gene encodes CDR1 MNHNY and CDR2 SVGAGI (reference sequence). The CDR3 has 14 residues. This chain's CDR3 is CASSPLDRVSEQYF.

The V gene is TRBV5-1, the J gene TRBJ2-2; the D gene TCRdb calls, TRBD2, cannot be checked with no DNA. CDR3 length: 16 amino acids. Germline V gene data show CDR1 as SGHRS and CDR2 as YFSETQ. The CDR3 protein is CASSFGSGGITGELFF.

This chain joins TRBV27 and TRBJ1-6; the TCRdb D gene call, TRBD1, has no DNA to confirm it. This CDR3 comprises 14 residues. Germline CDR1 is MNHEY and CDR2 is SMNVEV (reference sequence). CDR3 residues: CASSLGGAYSPLHF.

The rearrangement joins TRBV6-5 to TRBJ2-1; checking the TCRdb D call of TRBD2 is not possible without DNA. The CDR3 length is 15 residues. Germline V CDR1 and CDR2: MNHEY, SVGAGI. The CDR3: CASSYSRGSPHEQFF.

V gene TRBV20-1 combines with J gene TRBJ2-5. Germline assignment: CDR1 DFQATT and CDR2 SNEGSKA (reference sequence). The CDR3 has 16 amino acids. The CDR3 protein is CSARDLADSHQETQYF.

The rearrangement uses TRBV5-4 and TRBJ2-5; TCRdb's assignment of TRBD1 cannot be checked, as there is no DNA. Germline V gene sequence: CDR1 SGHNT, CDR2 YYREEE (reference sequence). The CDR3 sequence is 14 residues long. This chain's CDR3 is CASSTNRDTGTQYF.

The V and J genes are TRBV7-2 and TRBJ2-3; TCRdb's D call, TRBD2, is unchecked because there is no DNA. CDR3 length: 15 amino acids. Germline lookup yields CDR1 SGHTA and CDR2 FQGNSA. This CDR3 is CASTRLAVLTDTQYF.

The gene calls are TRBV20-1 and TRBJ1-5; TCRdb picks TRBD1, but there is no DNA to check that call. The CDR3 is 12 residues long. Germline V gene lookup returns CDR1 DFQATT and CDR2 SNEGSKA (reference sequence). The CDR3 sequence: CSARQGTQPQHF.

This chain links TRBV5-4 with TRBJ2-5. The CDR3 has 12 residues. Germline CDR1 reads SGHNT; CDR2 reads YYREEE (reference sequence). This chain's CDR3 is CASSLDRETQYF.

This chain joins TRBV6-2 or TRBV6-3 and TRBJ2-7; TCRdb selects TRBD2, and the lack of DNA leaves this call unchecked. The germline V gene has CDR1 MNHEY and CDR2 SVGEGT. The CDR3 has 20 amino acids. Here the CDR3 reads CASSLTFFGRARLVSYEQYF.

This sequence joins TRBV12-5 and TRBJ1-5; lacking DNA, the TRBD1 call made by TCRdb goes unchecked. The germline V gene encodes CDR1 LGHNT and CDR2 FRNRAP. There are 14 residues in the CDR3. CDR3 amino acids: CASGSTGGNQPQHF.

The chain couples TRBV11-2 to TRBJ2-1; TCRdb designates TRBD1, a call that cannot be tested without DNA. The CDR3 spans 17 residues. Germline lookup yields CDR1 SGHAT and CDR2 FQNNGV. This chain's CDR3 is CASSLDMERGVYNEQFF.

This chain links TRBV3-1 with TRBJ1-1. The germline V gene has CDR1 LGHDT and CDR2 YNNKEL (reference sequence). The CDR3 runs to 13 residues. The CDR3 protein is CASSHWENTEAFF.

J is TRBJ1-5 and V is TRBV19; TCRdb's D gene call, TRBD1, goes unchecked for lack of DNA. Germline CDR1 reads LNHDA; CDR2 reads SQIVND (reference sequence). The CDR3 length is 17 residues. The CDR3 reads CASSIEEWDDSNQPQHF.

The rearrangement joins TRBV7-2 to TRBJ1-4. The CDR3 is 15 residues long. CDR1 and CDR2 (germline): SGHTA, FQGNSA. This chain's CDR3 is CASSLSTNPNEKLFF.

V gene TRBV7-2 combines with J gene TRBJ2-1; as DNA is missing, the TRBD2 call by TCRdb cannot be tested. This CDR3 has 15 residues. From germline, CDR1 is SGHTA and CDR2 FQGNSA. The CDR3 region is CASRALAGAVNEQFF.

CDR3 loop: CASSVPSGRSSYNEQFF. The rearrangement uses TRBV7-8 and TRBJ2-1; the D gene TCRdb calls, TRBD2, cannot be checked with no DNA. Per germline, CDR1 SGHVS and CDR2 FQNEAQ. The length of the CDR3 is 17 residues.

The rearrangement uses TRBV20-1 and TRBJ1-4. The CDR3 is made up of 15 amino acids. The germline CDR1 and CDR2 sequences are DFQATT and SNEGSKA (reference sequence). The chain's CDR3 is CSARDPVMGNVKLFF.